This TCR beta chain is drawn from a study of T cell responses to AZD1222 COVID-19 vaccine. Study observations and caveats: The breadth and depth of Spike-specific TCRs increased once two AZD1222 doses had been given.

Generated by immunoSEQ multiplex PCR, the TCRdb table keeps only in-frame clones and is missing some. Of nearly 35,000 clones listed, 85% to 90% are singletons. About this clone: Its antigen is unidentified.

From germline, CDR1 is MDHEN and CDR2 SYDVKM. This CDR3 is 11 amino acids long. J gave up 12 bases and V 6 bases, and 6 bases lay outside the gene matches. This chain uses TRBV28 with TRBJ2-7, with 9 bases fitting TRBD2. Material: peripheral blood, obtained 28 days after the second AZD1222 dose. The receptor's source is an adult who received the AZD1222 COVID-19 vaccine. CDR3 in DNA: TGTGCCAGCAGGCAGAGCGGGGGGATGTACTTC. Translated, it gives CASRQSGGMYF.